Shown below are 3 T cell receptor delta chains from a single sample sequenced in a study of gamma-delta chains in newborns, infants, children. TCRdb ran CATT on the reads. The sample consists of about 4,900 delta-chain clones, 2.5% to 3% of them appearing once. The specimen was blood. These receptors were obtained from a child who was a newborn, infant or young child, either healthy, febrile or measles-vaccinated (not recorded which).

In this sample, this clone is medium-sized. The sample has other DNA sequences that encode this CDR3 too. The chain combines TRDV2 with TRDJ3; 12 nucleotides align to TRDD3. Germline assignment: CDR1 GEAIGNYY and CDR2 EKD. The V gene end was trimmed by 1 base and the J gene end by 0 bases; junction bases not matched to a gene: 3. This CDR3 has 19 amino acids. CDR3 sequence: CACDTVLGDTSWDTRQMFF. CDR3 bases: TGTGCCTGTGACACTGTACTGGGGGATACCTCCTGGGACACCCGACAGATGTTTTTC.

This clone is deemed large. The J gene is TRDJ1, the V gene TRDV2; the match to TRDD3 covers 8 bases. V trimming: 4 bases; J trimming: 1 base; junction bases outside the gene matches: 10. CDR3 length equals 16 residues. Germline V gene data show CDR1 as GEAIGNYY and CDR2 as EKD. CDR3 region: CACEALGGPPTDKLIF. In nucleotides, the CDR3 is TGTGCCTGTGAGGCACTGGGGGGCCCACCCACCGATAAACTCATCTTT.

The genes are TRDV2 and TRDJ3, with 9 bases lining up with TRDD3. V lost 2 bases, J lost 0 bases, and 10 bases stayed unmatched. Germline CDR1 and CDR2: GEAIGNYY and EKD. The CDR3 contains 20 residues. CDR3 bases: TGTGCCTGTGACATACTGGGGGACCTTAATTTCTCCTGGGACACCCGACAGATGTTTTTC. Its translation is CACDILGDLNFSWDTRQMFF.